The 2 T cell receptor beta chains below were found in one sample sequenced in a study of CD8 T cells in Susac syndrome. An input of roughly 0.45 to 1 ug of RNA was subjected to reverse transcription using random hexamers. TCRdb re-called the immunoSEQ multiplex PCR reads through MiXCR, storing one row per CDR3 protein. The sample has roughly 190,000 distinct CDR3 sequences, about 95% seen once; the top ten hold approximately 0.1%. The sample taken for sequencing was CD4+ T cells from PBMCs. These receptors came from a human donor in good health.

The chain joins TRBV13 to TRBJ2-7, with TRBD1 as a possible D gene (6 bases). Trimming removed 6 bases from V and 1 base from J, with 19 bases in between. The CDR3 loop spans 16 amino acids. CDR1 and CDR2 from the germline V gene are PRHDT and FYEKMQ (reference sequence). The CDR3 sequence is CASRRLSGTLSYEQYF. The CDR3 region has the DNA TGTGCCAGCAGGAGACTCTCGGGGACACTTTCCTACGAGCAGTACTTC.

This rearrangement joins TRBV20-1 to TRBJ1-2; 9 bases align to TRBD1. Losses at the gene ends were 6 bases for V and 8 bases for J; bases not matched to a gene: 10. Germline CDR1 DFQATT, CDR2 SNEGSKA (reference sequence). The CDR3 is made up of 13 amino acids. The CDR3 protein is CSAGTGILRGYTF. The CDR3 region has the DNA TGCAGTGCGGGGACAGGGATTTTAAGGGGCTACACCTTC.